This T cell receptor (beta chain) was documented in a study of T cell repertoires in cytomegalovirus infection. Study background: Recently identified HLA-C-restricted CMV epitopes were among the peptides used. Public TCR beta signatures indicated both CMV infection and matching HLA type. Study outcomes and limitations: The study found HLA-C-restricted CMV-specific TCR beta clonotypes dominating the ex vivo response. People with CMV and the relevant HLA were identified by cumulative public TCR beta family frequency.

TCRdb redid the calling of the reads with MiXCR, one entry per CDR3 protein. Of about a million distinct CDR3 sequences listed, approximately 32% are singletons. V was cut by 7 bases and J by 4 bases, with 13 bases left in between. The CDR3 is 13 residues long. About this clonotype: Its target is unknown.

The chain is built from TRBV12-3 or TRBV12-4 and TRBJ1-2; no reliable D call. The receptor was isolated from a human donor in good health (CMV status not recorded). Some clones in this sample may be carry-over from other donors' samples. The sequencing here drew on cultured CD8+ T cells from PBMCs, taken from culture after CMV antigen stimulation. CDR3 region: CASIDPTGYGYTF. CDR3 nucleotides: TGTGCCAGCATCGACCCAACGGGCTATGGCTACACCTTC.